Detailed here is one T cell receptor beta chain. Its antigen is unidentified. The sample is drawn from a study of graft-versus-host responses after intestinal transplantation. Study at large: Those transplanted obtained multivisceral, liver-intestinal, or isolated intestinal grafts. The recipients all started with anti-thymocyte globulin induction and then took tacrolimus and steroids for approximately 3 years. The study's findings and limits: Allografts from individuals with graft-donor T cell macrochimerism displayed high graft-versus-host to host-versus-graft clonal ratios. There were GvH clones found in recipient marrow, and some of them appeared first in ileum or blood.

V lost 1 base and J lost 2, with 7 bases in between. Germline values: CDR1 SNHLY, CDR2 FYNNEI. The CDR3 runs to 14 residues. Repertoires were generated with immunoSEQ multiplex PCR, while TCRdb's copy carries only in-frame clones and drops some. The sample gives roughly 7,000 clones, around nine tenths of which show up once; 4.9% is in the top ten. This receptor was identified in a human patient who received an intestinal transplant, so some T cells may come from the graft donor. The input for sequencing was PBMCs, taken around 82 days after transplant. V usage is TRBV2 and J usage is TRBJ2-3, with a weak D call TRBD1 (5 bases). DNA for the CDR3: TGTGCCAGCAGTGAAGGACAGACCACAGATACGCAGTATTTT. It yields the protein CASSEGQTTDTQYF.